Given below is one T cell receptor (beta chain) in context. The data stem from a study of blood T cell repertoires in COVID-19. Germline CDR1 and CDR2: MNHEY and SVGEGT. The CDR3 spans 17 residues. With 6 bases clipped from V and 4 bases from J, the junction kept 11 bases outside the gene matches. Authors' analysis steps: Scientists estimated how many nucleated cells there were by amplifying reference gene primers. The method was immunoSEQ multiplex PCR; TCRdb's version includes in-frame clones alone and lacks a portion of them. The D gene and trimming were derived from the DNA, and the V and J assignments and clone size from that table. The profile shows some 93,000 clones, less than 90% of them singletons.

The origin of this receptor is a man aged 55 to 70 with acute or convalescent COVID-19. Sequenced: peripheral blood. The chain combines TRBV6-2 or TRBV6-3 with TRBJ2-2; 10 nucleotides align to TRBD1. Here the CDR3 DNA reads TGTGCCAGCAGCCGCCGCCGGGACAGGGGCGTCACCGGGGAGCTGTTTTTT. Its protein product is CASSRRRDRGVTGELFF.